This TCR beta chain was documented in a study of shared clonotypes between healthy human individuals. Study conclusions and caveats: Among the subsets, naive ones generally showed larger estimated richness than memory ones. Non-shared clonotypes were found to have lower generation probabilities than the clonotypes that were shared by all four of the sorted-subset donors. In several donors, approximately 5% of naive CD4 clonotypes appeared in common.

How the authors handled the data: ImmunoSEQ output held junction-only sequences without quality scores, so filtering differed. Produced via immunoSEQ multiplex PCR; TCRdb's table is partial and in-frame only. The DNA gave D and trimming, while V, J and clone size come from that table. The profile shows around 2.5 million clones, roughly 93% of them singletons. The CDR3 has 17 residues. V dropped 0 bases and J dropped 0; count of bases not matched to a gene: 1. The germline CDR1 and CDR2 sequences are SGHNT and YYREEE (reference sequence). This clone was counted once. Its antigen is still unknown. This chain connects TRBV5-4 to TRBJ2-3, with TRBD2 matching over 13 bases. This receptor was identified in a man between 18 and 29 years old in good health. Some clones in this sample may be carry-over from other donors' samples. Sequenced sample: naive CD4+ T cells from PBMCs. The subset: CD45RA+ positively selected. The CDR3 spells CASSLGTSGSSTDTQYF. Written as DNA, the CDR3 is TGTGCCAGCAGCTTGGGGACTAGCGGGAGCAGCACAGATACGCAGTATTTT.